Below, 15 T cell receptor beta chains from the same sample are listed, as sequenced in a study of PD-L1 blockade in urothelial cancer. Sequenced by immunoSEQ multiplex PCR; TCRdb stores in-frame clones only, minus some. Of about 38,000 clones listed, 90% are singletons. The sequenced sample was PBMCs, obtained around atezolizumab (anti-PD-L1) treatment. Every receptor here comes from a man between 70 and 80 years old with urothelial cancer.

Comment on this clone: A far larger clone is one base from this, pointing to a likely read error. The chain combines TRBV28 with TRBJ1-3; D not resolved. The CDR3 totals 13 residues. Germline V gene lookup returns CDR1 MDHEN and CDR2 SYDVKM. V shed 3 bases and J shed 0 bases, with 3 bases lying between them. DNA for the CDR3: TGTGCCAGCAGTTTCCGCTCTGGAAACACCATATATTTT. Amino acid sequence: CASSFRSGNTIYF.

The chain has TRBV19 and TRBJ2-7; TRBD2 agrees at 9 bases. The CDR3 runs to 16 residues. V lost 4 bases and J lost 2; bases outside the gene matches: 9. From germline, CDR1 is LNHDA and CDR2 SQIVND (reference sequence). DNA of the CDR3: TGTGCCAGTAGTACGTCTGAAGCGGGAGGCCCCTACGAGCAGTACTTC. This gives the protein CASSTSEAGGPYEQYF.

The DNA of the CDR3 is TGTGCCAGCAGTTCAATTATTAGGACAGGGTACAATGAGCAGTTCTTC. Its translation is CASSSIIRTGYNEQFF. This chain links TRBV28 with TRBJ2-1; 8 bases agree with TRBD1. Germline values: CDR1 MDHEN, CDR2 SYDVKM. The J segment lost 4 bases and the V segment lost 4 bases, leaving 9 bases of the junction unmatched. The CDR3 sequence is 16 residues long.

The CDR3 nucleotides read TGTGCCAGCAGCTACCCGACAGTCCCCTACGAGCAGTACTTC. Protein: CASSYPTVPYEQYF. This chain connects TRBV7-9 to TRBJ2-7; D may be TRBD1 (5 bases). Germline V gene sequence: CDR1 SEHNR, CDR2 FQNEAQ (reference sequence). The germline V and J ends were trimmed by 4 bases and 2 bases, with 12 bases remaining between them. The CDR3 extends over 14 amino acids.

The rearrangement joins TRBV6-1 to TRBJ2-5; the match to TRBD1 covers 7 bases. Per germline, CDR1 MNHNS and CDR2 SASEGT. J gave up 5 bases and V 5 bases, and 11 bases lay outside the gene matches. The CDR3 length is 15 residues. CDR3 loop: CASSFSTGALETQYF. The CDR3 DNA sequence: TGTGCCAGCAGTTTTTCAACAGGGGCTTTGGAGACCCAGTACTTC.

V is TRBV5-5 and J is TRBJ2-7; TRBD2 matches at 7 bases. J gave up 4 bases and V 4 bases, and 2 bases lay outside the gene matches. Germline lookup yields CDR1 SGHKS and CDR2 YYEKEE (reference sequence). CDR3 length: 12 residues. CDR3 bases: TGTGCCAGCAGCCGGGGGGAGTACGAGCAGTACTTC. Amino acids: CASSRGEYEQYF. The entire variable domain, with the rest obtained from reference TRBV5-5 and TRBJ2-7, is as follows: DAGVTQSPTHLIKTRGQQVTLRCSPISGHKSVSWYQQVLGQGPQFIFQYYEKEERGRGNFPDRFSARQFPNYSSELNVNALLLGDSALYLCASSRGEYEQYFGPGTRLTVT.

The table lists this clone with a count of one. This chain uses TRBV7-9 with TRBJ2-1, with 7 bases aligning to TRBD1. This CDR3 has 16 residues. The germline V gene has CDR1 SEHNR and CDR2 FQNEAQ (reference sequence). The V and J ends lost 3 bases and 0 bases, in that order; junction bases with no gene match: 5. In nucleotides, the CDR3 is TGTGCCAGCAGCTTGGCCCGGGACAGCTCCTACAATGAGCAGTTCTTC. It specifies CASSLARDSSYNEQFF.

This CDR3 reads CASSSRTGVAKNIQYF. CDR3 DNA sequence: TGTGCCAGCAGCTCCCGAACGGGGGTAGCCAAAAACATTCAGTACTTC. This chain uses TRBV7-9 with TRBJ2-4, with a possible D match to TRBD2 (6 bases). V lost 4 bases and J 0 bases, leaving 13 bases between the germline ends. This CDR3 region has 16 residues. From germline, CDR1 is SEHNR and CDR2 FQNEAQ (reference sequence).

The genes are TRBV5-1 and TRBJ2-2, with 9 bases matching TRBD2. V was clipped by 0 bases and J by 0 bases; unmatched bases: 15. CDR1 and CDR2 from the germline V gene are SGHRS and YFSETQ. This CDR3 is 21 amino acids long. The CDR3 nucleotides read TGCGCCAGCAGCTTGGCTTTTGGAGCGGGAGGCTCCTACGCGAACACCGGGGAGCTGTTTTTT. Encoded protein: CASSLAFGAGGSYANTGELFF.

This chain links TRBV11-2 with TRBJ2-1; 10 bases are shared with TRBD2. The junction had 11 bases not matched to a gene; V was cut back by 4 bases and J by 5 bases. The germline gives CDR1 SGHAT, CDR2 FQNNGV. This CDR3 is built from 17 residues. Here the CDR3 reads CASSSVGLAGVDNEQFF. The CDR3, as DNA: TGTGCCAGCAGCTCTGTTGGGCTAGCGGGAGTTGACAATGAGCAGTTCTTC.

A word on this clone: Other DNA sequences in this specimen translate into the identical CDR3. The chain uses TRBV28 and TRBJ1-3; tentatively, D is TRBD1 (5 bases). The CDR3 length is 16 residues. V lost 5 bases, J lost 1 base, and 15 bases lay in between. Per germline, CDR1 MDHEN and CDR2 SYDVKM. CDR3 in amino acids: CASSRLVGGSGNTIYF. In DNA form, the CDR3 reads TGTGCCAGCAGTAGGCTAGTCGGGGGATCTGGAAACACCATATATTTT.

The chain uses TRBV2 and TRBJ2-3; 7 positions agree with TRBD1. Looked up from germline, CDR1 is SNHLY and CDR2 is FYNNEI. Unmatched junction bases numbered 2, after V lost 4 bases and J lost 1 base. This CDR3 comprises 14 residues. The CDR3 DNA reads as TGTGCCAGCAGTGTCGGGACAGGCACAGATACGCAGTATTTT. It encodes CASSVGTGTDTQYF.

The CDR3 region has the DNA TGTGCCAGCACCTCGGGGGTAAGGCTTCACACTGAAGCTTTCTTT. Its translation: CASTSGVRLHTEAFF. This sequence joins TRBV7-3 and TRBJ1-1; D perhaps matches TRBD1 (5 bases). The CDR3 contains 15 residues. The V gene lost 7 bases and the J gene lost 3 bases, with 18 bases spanning the gap. In germline, CDR1 is SGHTA, CDR2 FQGTGA.

The chain employs TRBV19 and TRBJ2-1; TRBD2 agrees at 10 bases. Trimming took 4 bases from V and 2 from J; bases not matched to a gene: 8. The CDR3 totals 17 residues. The germline V gene encodes CDR1 LNHDA and CDR2 SQIVND (reference sequence). CDR3 residues: CASSTSVAGGPYNEQFF. CDR3 sequence (DNA): TGTGCCAGTAGTACCTCCGTAGCGGGAGGCCCCTACAATGAGCAGTTCTTC.

This sequence joins TRBV28 and TRBJ2-7; 7 bases agree with TRBD2. V was clipped by 10 bases and J by 3 bases; unmatched bases: 12. From germline, CDR1 is MDHEN and CDR2 SYDVKM. The CDR3 loop spans 14 amino acids. The CDR3 protein is CATTTGTNLYEQYF. Written as DNA, the CDR3 is TGTGCCACCACTACCGGGACTAACCTCTACGAGCAGTACTTC.